What follows is one T cell receptor beta chain and its context. Its antigen is unidentified. This sample was included in a study of shared clonotypes between healthy human individuals. At the level of the study: Two female and a few male donors aged 18 to 49 were enrolled.

Assay: immunoSEQ multiplex PCR; the TCRdb copy retains only in-frame clones and omits some. Among 1.5 million to 2.5 million clones listed, about 95% were seen once. Regarding the study as a whole: Sequencing depth was predicted to influence how clonotypes are shared among donors.

Positively selected for CCR7, the CD45RO-negative cells used as naive CD8 cells excluded terminally differentiated effector memory CD45RA+ cells. CDR1 and CDR2 from the germline V gene are MNHNS and SASEGT. This CDR3 comprises 15 residues. The V gene lost 7 bases and the J gene lost 0 bases, with 13 bases spanning the gap. The sample consisted of naive CD8+ T cells sorted from blood. The chain carries TRBV6-1 and TRBJ1-3; D not resolved. The receptor was isolated from a man younger than 30 in good health. CDR3 sequence reads: CASTLPLISGNTIYF. The CDR3 nucleotides read TGTGCCAGCACTCTGCCCCTCATCTCTGGAAACACCATATATTTT.